These T cell receptor beta chains were read from a single sample in a study of CD8+ T cells in alopecia areata. Profiled with immunoSEQ multiplex PCR; TCRdb holds only in-frame clones, not every one. The repertoire includes some 100,000 clones, around 58% of them detected once, and around 30% sits in the top ten. Source: CD8+ T cells sorted from blood, taken at week 4, from a patient treated with tofacitinib. Receptors originate from a human donor with alopecia areata. The CDR3 runs from the conserved cysteine through the conserved F or W. Fields, in order: V gene, D gene, J gene, clone size, CDR3 protein, CDR3 DNA. The D gene is left open where the match is weak. Size is stated for part of the rows, as once, few or many counts, or as a class when the clone is expanded.

TRBV7-9,TRBD1,TRBJ2-7,few,CASSATGFYYEQYF,TGTGCCAGCAGCGCGACAGGGTTCTACTACGAGCAGTACTTC
TRBV7-9,-,TRBJ2-7,-,CASSLVQGEQYF,TGTGCCAGCAGCTTAGTTCAGGGCGAGCAGTACTTC
TRBV29-1,-,TRBJ2-5,-,CSVEAGWRGGQETQYF,TGCAGCGTTGAAGCTGGGTGGCGGGGTGGCCAAGAGACCCAGTACTTC
TRBV28,-,TRBJ2-2,few,CASRWDGELFF,TGTGCCAGCCGATGGGACGGGGAGCTGTTTTTT
TRBV15,-,TRBJ1-5,few,CATSREDSNQPQHF,TGTGCCACCAGCAGAGAGGATAGCAATCAGCCCCAGCATTTT
TRBV2,-,TRBJ2-5,-,CASSTSEETQYF,TGTGCCAGCAGTACAAGTGAGGAGACCCAGTACTTC
TRBV7-8,TRBD2,TRBJ2-5,-,CASSGTTGTSGEYF,TGTGCCAGCAGCGGTACTACCGGGACTAGCGGGGAGTACTTC
TRBV29-1,-,TRBJ2-3,-,CSVEGPGPSTDTQYF,TGCAGCGTTGAGGGACCGGGACCTAGCACAGATACGCAGTATTTT
TRBV7-9,TRBD1,TRBJ1-1,once,CASRFAGGGEAFF,TGTGCCAGCAGGTTTGCAGGGGGCGGTGAAGCTTTCTTT
TRBV11-2,-,TRBJ2-4,few,CASSLLSDRAKNIQYF,TGTGCCAGCAGCTTGCTTAGCGACAGGGCCAAAAACATTCAGTACTTC
TRBV6-5,-,TRBJ2-6,-,CASSYSFGPGANVLTF,TGTGCCAGCAGTTACTCGTTTGGGCCTGGGGCCAACGTCCTGACTTTC
TRBV27,-,TRBJ1-5,once,CASSLLGSNQPQHF,TGTGCCAGCAGTTTATTAGGTAGCAATCAGCCCCAGCATTTT
TRBV5-8,-,TRBJ1-1,-,CASSFIPVSGGTEAFF,TGTGCCAGCAGCTTCATTCCAGTATCGGGTGGGACTGAAGCTTTCTTT
TRBV2,TRBD1,TRBJ2-1,-,CANQDRANEQFF,TGTGCCAACCAGGACAGGGCCAATGAGCAGTTCTTC
TRBV7-9,-,TRBJ2-6,few,CASSSSPRGRAGANVLTF,TGTGCCAGCAGCTCGTCTCCCCGGGGCAGAGCTGGGGCCAACGTCCTGACTTTC
TRBV30,-,TRBJ1-5,once,CAWSVRDGQPQHF,TGTGCCTGGAGTGTACGAGATGGGCAGCCCCAGCATTTT
TRBV29-1,-,TRBJ2-3,-,CSVEVERDTQYF,TGCAGCGTTGAGGTCGAACGGGATACGCAGTATTTT
TRBV5-5,-,TRBJ2-7,medium-sized,CASSLGAGTYEQYF,TGTGCCAGCAGCTTAGGTGCAGGGACCTACGAGCAGTACTTC
TRBV14,TRBD2,TRBJ2-7,-,CASSPPPGLAGGPYEQYF,TGTGCCAGCAGCCCACCTCCGGGACTAGCGGGGGGGCCGTACGAGCAGTACTTC
TRBV29-1,-,TRBJ1-2,-,CSVAWTELEGTF,TGCAGCGTTGCATGGACAGAACTCGAGGGCACCTTC
TRBV7-9,-,TRBJ2-3,-,CASSLGVKGRSTDTQYF,TGTGCCAGCAGCTTAGGAGTTAAGGGGCGGTCGACAGATACGCAGTATTTT
TRBV5-1,-,TRBJ1-2,-,CASSRLRSYSYTF,TGCGCCAGCAGCCGCTTGAGGTCATATAGCTACACCTTC
TRBV18,TRBD1,TRBJ1-5,-,CASSPPDRAPGDQPQHF,TGTGCCAGCTCACCTCCTGACAGGGCTCCTGGCGATCAGCCCCAGCATTTT
TRBV11-2,TRBD1,TRBJ2-1,-,CASHEGGTGVYNEQFF,TGTGCCAGCCACGAGGGCGGGACAGGGGTCTACAATGAGCAGTTCTTC
TRBV6-1,-,TRBJ2-3,few,CASTLLSGRQDTQYF,TGTGCCAGCACCTTGCTATCGGGGCGGCAAGATACGCAGTATTTT
TRBV5-1,-,TRBJ2-7,-,CASSPWTAYEQYF,TGCGCCAGCAGCCCCTGGACAGCGTACGAGCAGTACTTC
TRBV2,TRBD2,TRBJ2-5,-,CASSDLLAGGLEETQYF,TGTGCCAGCAGTGATTTGCTAGCGGGGGGATTGGAGGAGACCCAGTACTTC
TRBV23-1,TRBD1,TRBJ2-1,few,CASIRSPDRVDEQFF,TGCGCCAGCATACGCTCACCGGACAGGGTGGATGAGCAGTTCTTC
TRBV15,-,TRBJ1-6,few,CATSRDKNSYNSPLHF,TGTGCCACCAGCAGAGATAAGAACTCCTATAATTCACCCCTCCACTTT